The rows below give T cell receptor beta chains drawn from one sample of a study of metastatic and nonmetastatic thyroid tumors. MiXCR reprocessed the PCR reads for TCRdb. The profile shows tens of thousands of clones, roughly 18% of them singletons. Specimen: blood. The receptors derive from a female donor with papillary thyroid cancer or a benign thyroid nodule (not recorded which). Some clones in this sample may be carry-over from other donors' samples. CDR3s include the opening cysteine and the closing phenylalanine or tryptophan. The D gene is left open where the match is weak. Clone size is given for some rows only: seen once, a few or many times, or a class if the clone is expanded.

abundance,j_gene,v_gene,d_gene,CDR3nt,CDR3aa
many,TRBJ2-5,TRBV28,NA,TGTGCCAGCAGTTTGTGGCAGACCCAAGAGACCCAGTACTTC,CASSLWQTQETQYF
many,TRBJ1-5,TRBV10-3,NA,TGTGCCATCAGTGAGAGGGGGGGCGGGCAGCCCCAGCATTTT,CAISERGGGQPQHF
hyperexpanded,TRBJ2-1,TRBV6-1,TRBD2,TGTGCCAGCAGCTCCTATGGACTAGCGGATGACAATGAGCAGTTCTTC,CASSSYGLADDNEQFF
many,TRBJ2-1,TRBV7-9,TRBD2,TGTGCCAGCAGCTTACTAGCGGGAGTTTACAATGAGCAGTTCTTC,CASSLLAGVYNEQFF
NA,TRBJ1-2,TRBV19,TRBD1,TGTGCCAGTAGCCCTACAGGGGGCGGTGGCTACACCTTC,CASSPTGGGGYTF
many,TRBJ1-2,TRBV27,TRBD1,TGTGCCAGCAGATACCCGGGACAGGGGAATGGCTACACCTTC,CASRYPGQGNGYTF
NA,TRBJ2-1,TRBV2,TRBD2,TGTGCCAGCCGGACTAGCGGGCAGGACAATGAGCAGTTCTTC,CASRTSGQDNEQFF
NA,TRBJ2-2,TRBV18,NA,TGTGCCAGCTCACCACGGGGGACCTACACCGGGGAGCTGTTTTTT,CASSPRGTYTGELFF
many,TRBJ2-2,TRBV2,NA,TGTGCCAGCAGCCGATCCTACATAGTTAATAGCGCCGGGGAGCTGTTTTTT,CASSRSYIVNSAGELFF
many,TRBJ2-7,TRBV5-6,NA,TGTGCCAGCAGCTTGAGGCAGGGGTTCGACGAGCAGTACTTC,CASSLRQGFDEQYF
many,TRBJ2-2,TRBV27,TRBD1,TGTGCCAGCAGAGAACTCGGACAGGCAACGAACACCGGGGAGCTGTTTTTT,CASRELGQATNTGELFF
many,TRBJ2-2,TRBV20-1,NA,TGCAGTGCCGACGTGTTGGGGACCGGGGAGCTGTTTTTT,CSADVLGTGELFF
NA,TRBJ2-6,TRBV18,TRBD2,TGTGCCAGCTCACCGGAAGCGGGGAGCTCTGGGGCCAACGTCCTGACTTTC,CASSPEAGSSGANVLTF
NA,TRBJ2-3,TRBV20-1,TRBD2,TGCAGTGCTCCGCGACTAGCGGGGGGAGGGAATACGCAGTATTTT,CSAPRLAGGGNTQYF
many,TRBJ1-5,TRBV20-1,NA,TGCAGTGCTAGAGAGGGCAGGAACCCTCGGCACCGGGATCAGCCCCAGCATTTT,CSAREGRNPRHRDQPQHF
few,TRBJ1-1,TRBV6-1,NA,TGTGCCAGCAGTCCGGGGGTTTGGACTGAAGCTTTCTTT,CASSPGVWTEAFF
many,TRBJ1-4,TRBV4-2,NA,TGTGCCAGCAGCCCACGCGAGGGTTTGTCGGGAAATGAAAAACTGTTTTTT,CASSPREGLSGNEKLFF
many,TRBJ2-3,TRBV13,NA,TGTGCCAGCAGCTTCCAAGCAGGGCCCACAGATACGCAGTATTTT,CASSFQAGPTDTQYF
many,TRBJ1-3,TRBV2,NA,TGTGCCAGCAGCTGGCAGCGCGGAGGGGTAACTGGAAACACCATATATTTT,CASSWQRGGVTGNTIYF
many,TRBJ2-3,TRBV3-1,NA,TGTGCCAGCAGCCAAGACGGCCACAACACAGATACGCAGTATTTT,CASSQDGHNTDTQYF
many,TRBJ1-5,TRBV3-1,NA,TGTGCCAGCAGCCAAGAATCGGGGGGGCTTCCTAATCAGCCCCAGCATTTT,CASSQESGGLPNQPQHF
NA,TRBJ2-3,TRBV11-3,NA,TGTGCCAGCAGCTCATCCCATGCGACCACAGATACGCAGTATTTT,CASSSSHATTDTQYF
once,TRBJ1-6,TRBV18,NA,TGTGCCAGCTCCCCCGGACAGAGAGATAATTCACCCCTCCACTTT,CASSPGQRDNSPLHF
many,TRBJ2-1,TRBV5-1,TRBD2,TGCGCCAGCAGCTTCCAGCGGGAGCCCCCCCGAGGCAATGAGCAGTTCTTC,CASSFQREPPRGNEQFF
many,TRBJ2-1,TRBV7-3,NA,TGTGCCAGCAGTCCGAGGACGGGACCGAGCGGCGGTGAGCAGTTCTTC,CASSPRTGPSGGEQFF
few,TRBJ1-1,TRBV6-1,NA,TGTGCCACTAACGACCGGTCAGGTACTGAAGCTTTCTTT,CATNDRSGTEAFF
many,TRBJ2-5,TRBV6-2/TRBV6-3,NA,TGTGCCAGCAGGAGGGGTTTCGAGACCCAGTACTTC,CASRRGFETQYF